The text below deals with one T cell receptor beta chain. Its antigen remains unknown. These data belong to a study of shared clonotypes between healthy human individuals. Findings and limits, study-wide: A handful of donors had about 5% of their naive CD4 clonotypes in common. Estimated richness values were generally larger in naive subsets than in memory subsets.

TCRdb's table, derived via immunoSEQ multiplex PCR, lists solely in-frame clones and lacks some. The sample contains more than 1.2 million clones, approximately 98.5% of which appear only once. Germline V gene lookup returns CDR1 SQVTM and CDR2 ANQGSEA. Trimming took 0 bases from V and 2 from J, leaving 10 bases between them. The CDR3 is 14 residues long. J is TRBJ1-1 and V is TRBV29-1; D is unresolved. Source material: naive CD4+ T cells sorted from blood. The subset here: CD45RA+ positively selected. This clonotype was obtained from a man between 25 and 39 years old in good health. As DNA, the CDR3 is TGCAGCGTTGAAGATCTCCAGCGTAACACTGAAGCTTTCTTT. The encoded protein is CSVEDLQRNTEAFF.